The rows below give T cell receptor beta chains drawn from one sample of a study of control samples from healthy donors and cancer patients. This table comes from immunoSEQ multiplex PCR, and its TCRdb copy is limited to in-frame clones, with some not included. Counted here are 150,000 to 200,000 clones, about 90% occurring once; the ten biggest clones make up approximately 12%. The source material was blood. These receptors originate from a man aged 25-45 years in good health. CDR3s include the opening cysteine and the closing phenylalanine or tryptophan. D genes are given only for firm matches. Size is stated for part of the rows, as once, few or many counts, or as a class when the clone is expanded.

j_call clone_size v_call d_call cdr3_aa cdr3_nt
TRBJ2-7 . TRBV19 . CASSGSGKEQYF TGTGCCAGTAGTGGCTCGGGTAAGGAGCAGTACTTC
TRBJ2-7 . TRBV2 . CASSDPARTYEQYF TGTGCCAGCAGTGACCCCGCCAGGACCTACGAGCAGTACTTC
TRBJ2-3 . TRBV29-1 TRBD2 CSVENPLAGTQYF TGCAGCGTTGAGAACCCCCTAGCGGGTACGCAGTATTTT
TRBJ2-7 . TRBV28 . CASRTGMYEQYF TGTGCCAGCAGAACAGGGATGTACGAGCAGTACTTC
TRBJ1-2 . TRBV7-2 . CASSLAETRNYGYTF TGTGCCAGCAGCTTAGCAGAGACCAGGAACTATGGCTACACCTTC
TRBJ1-5 . TRBV21-1 . CASSKGDRDNQPQHF TGTGCCAGCAGCAAAGGGGACAGAGACAATCAGCCCCAGCATTTT
TRBJ1-6 . TRBV19 . CAIRERGGSPLHF TGTGCCATCAGGGAAAGGGGGGGTTCACCCCTCCACTTT
TRBJ1-4 . TRBV9 . CASSVMGSDEKLFF TGTGCCAGCAGCGTAATGGGTTCGGATGAAAAACTGTTTTTT
TRBJ2-2 . TRBV2 TRBD2 CASSIGTSGETGELFF TGTGCCAGCAGTATCGGGACTAGCGGGGAGACCGGGGAGCTGTTTTTT
TRBJ1-4 once TRBV7-8 . CASSKRDTNEKLFF TGTGCCAGCAGCAAACGGGACACTAATGAAAAACTGTTTTTT
TRBJ2-5 . TRBV3-1/TRBV3-2 . CASSSRREETQYF TGTGCCAGCAGCTCTCGACGAGAAGAGACCCAGTACTTC
TRBJ1-2 . TRBV10-3 TRBD1 CAILDRGSDYGYTF TGTGCCATCCTGGACAGGGGTAGTGACTATGGCTACACCTTC
TRBJ2-3 . TRBV7-9 . CASSLGDISRTDTQYF TGTGCCAGCAGCTTAGGCGACATTTCTCGCACAGATACGCAGTATTTT